This T cell receptor beta chain was identified in a study of T cells after yellow fever vaccination. Study context: It was SMART-Seq v4 Ultra Low Input that prepared the fractions with low cell numbers. General study findings and limits: Faster peaking, at day 5 versus 15, marked a secondary response that was weaker. Clones from primary vaccination mostly reappeared after the booster (over 95% CD4, about 85% CD8).

TCRdb independently ran MiXCR on the 5' RACE reads; one entry per CDR3 protein. The table lists under 300,000 distinct CDR3 sequences, 6.9% of them singletons. The CDR3 covers 13 residues. Deletions cut 1 base from V and 2 bases from J, with 6 bases between. From germline, CDR1 is SGHTA and CDR2 FQGNSA. About this clonotype: Its antigen is unknown.

The clonotype was recovered from a man younger than 45 who received the YFV17D yellow fever vaccine. The rearrangement links TRBV7-2 to TRBJ2-7, with unresolved D. This sample comprised CD4+ T cells sorted from PBMCs, obtained 15 days after the yellow fever booster vaccination. CDR3 sequence reads: CASSLGETYEQYF. As DNA, the CDR3 is TGTGCCAGCAGCTTAGGGGAAACCTACGAGCAGTACTTC.